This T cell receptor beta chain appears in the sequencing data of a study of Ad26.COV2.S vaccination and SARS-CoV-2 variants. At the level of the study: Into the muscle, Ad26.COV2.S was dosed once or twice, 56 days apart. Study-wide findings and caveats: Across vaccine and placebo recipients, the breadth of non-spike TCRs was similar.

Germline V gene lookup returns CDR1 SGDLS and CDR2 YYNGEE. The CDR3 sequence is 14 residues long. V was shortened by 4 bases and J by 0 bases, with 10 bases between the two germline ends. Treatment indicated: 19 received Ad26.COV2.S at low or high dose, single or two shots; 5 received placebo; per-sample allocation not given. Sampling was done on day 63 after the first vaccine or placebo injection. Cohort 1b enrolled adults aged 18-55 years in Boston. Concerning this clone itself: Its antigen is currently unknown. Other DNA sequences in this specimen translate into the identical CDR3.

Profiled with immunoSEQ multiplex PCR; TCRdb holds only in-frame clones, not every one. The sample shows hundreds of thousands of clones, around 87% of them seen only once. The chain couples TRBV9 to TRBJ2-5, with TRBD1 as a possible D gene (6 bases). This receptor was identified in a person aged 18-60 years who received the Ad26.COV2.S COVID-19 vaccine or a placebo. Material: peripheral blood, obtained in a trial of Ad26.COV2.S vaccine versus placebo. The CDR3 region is CASSPRQDQETQYF. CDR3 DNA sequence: TGTGCCAGCAGCCCTCGACAGGACCAAGAGACCCAGTACTTC.